These 18 T cell receptor beta chains were sequenced from one sample in a study of regulatory T cells in long-lasting Graves disease. Construction of TCR beta libraries relied on iRepertoire HTBI primers and on Arm-PCR targeting CDR3 regions. One entry per CDR3 protein results from TCRdb running MiXCR on the multiplex PCR reads. The table includes under 700,000 distinct CDR3 sequences, about 16% detected once. The time point denotes: newly diagnosed GD, antithyroid drugs for less than 3 months. Extracted RNA from PBMCs served as the source of the TCR library. The data were also submitted as part of a second study, on T cells in Graves' hyperthyroidism and ophthalmopathy.

This specimen consisted of peripheral blood mononuclear cells (PBMCs), obtained at new diagnosis, from a patient treated with antithyroid drugs. These receptors were obtained from a woman aged 35-65 years with Graves disease.

This clonotype was recorded at least ten times. The chain joins TRBV28 to TRBJ2-7; D gene ambiguous. Germline CDR1 MDHEN, CDR2 SYDVKM. This CDR3 has 14 residues. The germline V and J ends were trimmed by 8 bases and 0 bases, with 14 bases remaining between them. Here the CDR3 reads CASRPESLSYEQYF. DNA of the CDR3: TGTGCCAGCCGGCCAGAGTCACTCTCCTACGAGCAGTACTTC.

This clonotype was observed at least ten times. An end of the junction does not agree with germline; a read error may underlie this. The chain links TRBV5-1 to TRBJ2-2, with a weak D call TRBD2 (5 bases). CDR3 size: 14 residues. Per germline, CDR1 SGHRS and CDR2 YFSETQ. The chain's CDR3 is CASSLDSNTGELFF. The CDR3 nucleotides read TGTGCCAGCAGTTTGGACTCGAACACCGGGGAGCTGTTTTTT. Filled out from reference TRBV5-1 and TRBJ2-2, the complete variable domain reads KAGVTQTPRYLIKTRGQQVTLSCSPISGHRSVSWYQQTPGQGLQFLFEYFSETQRNKGNFPGRFSGRQFSNSRSEMNVSTLELGDSALYLCASSLDSNTGELFFGEGSRLTVL.

This clonotype was recorded at least ten times. The genes are TRBV27 and TRBJ1-2; D is undetermined. CDR3 length: 15 residues. Germline CDR1 reads MNHEY; CDR2 reads SMNVEV (reference sequence). Trimming removed 3 bases from V and 7 bases from J, with 18 bases in between. The CDR3 sequence: CASSFQGRPTGGYTF. The CDR3 DNA follows: TGTGCCAGCAGTTTTCAAGGACGGCCTACGGGTGGCTACACCTTC.

The V gene is TRBV5-1, the J gene TRBJ1-2; 8 nucleotides align to TRBD1. Germline trimming cut 4 bases from V and 8 bases from J; bases unmatched to any gene: 10. The CDR3 totals 14 residues. The germline CDR1 and CDR2 sequences are SGHRS and YFSETQ. CDR3 in DNA: TGCGCCAGCAGCCCCGCGGGACAGGATACCGGCTACACCTTC. This gives the protein CASSPAGQDTGYTF.

This clonotype was recorded many times. The J gene is TRBJ2-3, the V gene TRBV2; TRBD2 might be the D (7 bases). V lost 8 bases, J lost 2 bases, and 20 bases lay in between. This CDR3 spans 16 amino acids. Germline V gene data show CDR1 as SNHLY and CDR2 as FYNNEI. CDR3: CASLMLAGDITDTQYF. The CDR3 bases are TGTGCCAGCCTGATGCTCGCGGGGGACATCACAGATACGCAGTATTTT.

The chain has TRBV20-1 and TRBJ1-4; 8 bases are shared with TRBD1. The J segment lost 4 bases and the V segment lost 5 bases, leaving 3 bases of the junction unmatched. In germline, CDR1 is DFQATT, CDR2 SNEGSKA (reference sequence). This CDR3 has 13 amino acids. CDR3 amino acids: CSARTGINEKLFF. The CDR3 DNA follows: TGCAGTGCTCGGACAGGGATTAATGAAAAACTGTTTTTT.

The table lists this clonotype with a few counts. The rearrangement joins TRBV7-2 to TRBJ1-2, with a weak D call TRBD1 (5 bases). The germline V gene encodes CDR1 SGHTA and CDR2 FQGNSA. CDR3 length: 14 amino acids. Trimming shortened V by 1 base and J by 4 bases, and 10 bases separated the two germline ends. This CDR3 is CASSLVDGTYGYTF. The DNA for the CDR3 is TGTGCCAGCAGCTTAGTGGACGGGACCTATGGCTACACCTTC.

This clonotype was seen once. The V and J genes are TRBV11-3 and TRBJ1-6; no definite D call. The CDR3 totals 14 residues. In germline, CDR1 is SGHNT, CDR2 YENEEA. V gave up 4 bases and J gave up 10 bases, with 14 bases separating them. CDR3: CASSSGQMGSPLHF. The CDR3 DNA is TGTGCCAGCAGCTCGGGTCAGATGGGGTCACCCCTCCACTTT.

V is TRBV2 and J is TRBJ2-2, with a tentative D call TRBD1 (5 bases). V lost 7 bases, J lost 3 bases, and 12 bases lay in between. This CDR3 contains 14 residues. The germline V gene has CDR1 SNHLY and CDR2 FYNNEI. The CDR3 is CASTRSRDTGELFF. The CDR3 DNA follows: TGTGCCAGCACTCGAAGCAGGGACACCGGGGAGCTGTTTTTT.

The gene calls are TRBV15 and TRBJ2-1; D call uncertain. V shed 4 bases and J shed 6 bases, with 7 bases lying between them. CDR1 is LNHNV and CDR2 is YYDKDF in the germline V gene (reference sequence). The CDR3 covers 12 residues. The chain's CDR3 is CATSKGPNEQFF. The CDR3 DNA reads as TGTGCCACCAGCAAGGGCCCCAATGAGCAGTTCTTC.

The chain couples TRBV2 to TRBJ1-2; no reliable D call. V shed 11 bases and J shed 3 bases, with 16 bases lying between them. In germline, CDR1 is SNHLY, CDR2 FYNNEI. The CDR3 loop spans 13 amino acids. The CDR3 coding sequence is TGTGCCGTATCAAGGGAGAGGGACTATGGCTACACCTTC. It encodes CAVSRERDYGYTF. Using reference TRBV2 and TRBJ1-2 for the parts outside the CDR3, the full variable domain is EPEVTQTPSHQVTQMGQEVILRCVPISNHLYFYWYRQILGQKVEFLVSFYNNEISEKSEIFDDQFSVERPDGSNFTLKIRSTKLEDSAMYFCAVSRERDYGYTFGSGTRLTVV.

This clonotype occurred a few times. The chain joins TRBV29-1 to TRBJ2-7; possibly TRBD2 for D (6 bases). The CDR3 is 14 residues long. V lost 3 bases to trimming and J lost 3 bases, with 15 bases between them. Germline CDR1 and CDR2: SQVTM and ANQGSEA. CDR3 in amino acids: CSVEGRGGIYEQYF. For the CDR3, the DNA is TGCAGCGTTGAGGGGCGGGGAGGAATCTACGAGCAGTACTTC.

This clonotype was seen many times. The chain is built from TRBV11-2 and TRBJ2-5; D possibly corresponds to TRBD2 (5 bases). CDR3 size: 15 residues. V shed 5 bases and J shed 5 bases, with 18 bases lying between them. CDR1 is SGHAT and CDR2 is FQNNGV in the germline V gene. As DNA, the CDR3 is TGTGCCAGCAGCAAACGCCCTGCGGGTGAGGAGACCCAGTACTTC. Translating it yields CASSKRPAGEETQYF.

This clonotype was counted many times. The J gene is TRBJ1-1, the V gene TRBV6-1; maybe TRBD1 (6 bases). V was trimmed by 4 bases and J by 6 bases, leaving 12 bases between them. The germline V gene has CDR1 MNHNS and CDR2 SASEGT. The CDR3 has 13 residues. CDR3 DNA sequence: TGTGCCAGCAGTGTTACAGGGATATCTGAAGCTTTCTTT. Residues: CASSVTGISEAFF.

This clonotype was seen ten or more times. V usage is TRBV6-1 and J usage is TRBJ1-2, with D unresolved. CDR3 size: 14 residues. With 7 bases removed from V and 7 bases from J, the gap between germline ends came to 19 bases. CDR1 MNHNS and CDR2 SASEGT come from the germline V gene. The CDR3 protein is CASNSLDSGFGYTF. The CDR3 nucleotides read TGTGCCAGCAATAGTCTGGATTCTGGATTTGGCTACACCTTC.

Remarks on this clonotype: A far larger clone is off by one base, so a read error is likely. This chain uses TRBV5-1 with TRBJ2-5; possibly TRBD1 for D (6 bases). V lost 7 bases and J lost 11, with 18 bases in between. The CDR3 loop spans 12 amino acids. Germline V gene lookup returns CDR1 SGHRS and CDR2 YFSETQ. CDR3 DNA sequence: TGCGCCAGCTCAGCAGGGGTCAATGAGCAGTACTTC. Its translation is CASSAGVNEQYF.

The chain is built from TRBV11-2 and TRBJ1-1; D not certain. V gave up 3 bases and J gave up 6 bases, with 20 bases separating them. Germline V gene lookup returns CDR1 SGHAT and CDR2 FQNNGV. The CDR3 is 16 residues long. The CDR3 region is CASSFGLLGGSSEAFF. In DNA form, the CDR3 reads TGTGCCAGCAGCTTTGGCCTATTGGGTGGTTCTTCTGAAGCTTTCTTT.

This clonotype was recorded at least ten times. The chain carries TRBV6-1 and TRBJ1-5; 9 bases match TRBD1. Germline CDR1 MNHNS, CDR2 SASEGT. This CDR3 is 15 amino acids long. Trimming took 5 bases from V and 0 from J; bases not matched to a gene: 2. CDR3 sequence: CASSRTGDSNQPQHF. CDR3 in DNA: TGTGCCAGCAGTCGGACAGGGGATAGCAATCAGCCCCAGCATTTT.